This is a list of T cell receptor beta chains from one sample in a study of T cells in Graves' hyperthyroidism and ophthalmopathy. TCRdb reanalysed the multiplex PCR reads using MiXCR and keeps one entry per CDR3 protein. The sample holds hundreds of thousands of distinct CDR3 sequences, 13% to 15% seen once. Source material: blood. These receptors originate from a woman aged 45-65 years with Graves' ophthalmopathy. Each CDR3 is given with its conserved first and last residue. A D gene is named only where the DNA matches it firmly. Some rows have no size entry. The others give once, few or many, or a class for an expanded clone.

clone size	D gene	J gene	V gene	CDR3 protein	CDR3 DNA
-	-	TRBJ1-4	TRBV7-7	CASSLSTSPNEKLFF	TGTGCTAGCAGCTTGTCGACATCCCCTAATGAAAAACTGTTTTTT
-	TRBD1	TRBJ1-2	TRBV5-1	CASQEQGAYGYTF	TGCGCCAGCCAGGAACAGGGGGCCTATGGCTACACCTTC
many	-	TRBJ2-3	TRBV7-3	CASSLIPGSTDTQYF	TGTGCCAGCAGCTTAATTCCGGGGAGCACAGATACGCAGTATTTT
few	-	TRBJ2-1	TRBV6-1	CASRETGPYYNEQFF	TGTGCCAGCAGGGAGACCGGGCCGTACTACAATGAGCAGTTCTTC
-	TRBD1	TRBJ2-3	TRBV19	CASSVRQGTIDTQYF	TGTGCCAGTAGTGTCCGACAGGGGACGATCGATACGCAGTATTTT
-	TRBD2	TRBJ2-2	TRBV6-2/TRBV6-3	CASSRAGGLTGELFF	TGTGCCAGCAGTCGAGCGGGAGGACTCACCGGGGAGCTGTTTTTT
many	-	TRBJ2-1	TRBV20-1	CSASEVDSIYNEQFF	TGCAGTGCTAGCGAAGTGGACAGTATCTACAATGAGCAGTTCTTC
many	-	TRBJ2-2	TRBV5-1	CASSLNTGTTGELFF	TGCGCCAGCAGCTTGAATACTGGAACCACCGGGGAGCTGTTTTTT
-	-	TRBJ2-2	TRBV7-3	CASSLNREVGELFF	TGTGCCAGCAGCTTAAACAGGGAGGTCGGGGAGCTGTTTTTT
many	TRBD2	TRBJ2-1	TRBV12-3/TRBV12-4	CASEKRGGKDEQFF	TGTGCCAGCGAGAAGCGGGGAGGGAAGGATGAGCAGTTCTTC
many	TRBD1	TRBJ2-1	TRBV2	CAIQGAYNEQFF	TGTGCCATACAGGGGGCCTACAATGAGCAGTTCTTC
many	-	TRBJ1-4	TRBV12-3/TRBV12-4	CASSRGTGLEKLFF	TGTGCCAGCAGTCGAGGGACCGGGCTCGAAAAACTGTTTTTT
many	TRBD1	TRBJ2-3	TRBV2	CASSQGDVTSTDTQYF	TGTGCCAGCAGCCAGGGGGATGTTACTAGCACAGATACGCAGTATTTT
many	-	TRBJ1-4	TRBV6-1	CASSESSGGEKLFF	TGTGCCAGCAGTGAATCAAGTGGGGGTGAAAAACTGTTTTTT
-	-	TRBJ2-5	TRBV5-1	CASSLARGPRVGETQYF	TGCGCCAGCAGCTTGGCCCGAGGGCCTCGAGTGGGAGAGACCCAGTACTTC
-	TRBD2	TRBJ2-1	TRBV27	CASRPGTSGRDEQFF	TGTGCCAGCAGGCCTGGGACTAGCGGGAGGGATGAGCAGTTCTTC
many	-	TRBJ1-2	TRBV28	CASGSNPYRGYTF	TGTGCCAGCGGCTCCAACCCTTATCGGGGCTACACCTTC
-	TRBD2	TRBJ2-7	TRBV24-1	CATSASGNLYEQYF	TGTGCCACCAGTGCTAGCGGGAATCTCTACGAGCAGTACTTC
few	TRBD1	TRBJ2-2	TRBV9	CASSGPIQGAQSPGELFF	TGTGCCAGCAGCGGACCGATACAGGGGGCGCAATCGCCCGGGGAGCTGTTTTTT
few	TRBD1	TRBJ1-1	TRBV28	CASSLGQGAMRTEAFF	TGTGCCAGCAGCCTTGGACAGGGGGCGATGAGGACTGAAGCTTTCTTT
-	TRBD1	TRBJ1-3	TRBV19	CASSRTGGTYSGNTIYF	TGTGCCAGTAGCCGGACAGGGGGGACTTACTCTGGAAACACCATATATTTT
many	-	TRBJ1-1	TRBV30	CAWSGGGTAFF	TGTGCCTGGAGTGGTGGGGGAACGGCTTTCTTT
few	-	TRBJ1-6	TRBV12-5	CASGLVVRTESSYNSPLHF	TGTGCTAGTGGTTTGGTGGTTAGGACCGAGAGCTCCTATAATTCACCCCTCCACTTT
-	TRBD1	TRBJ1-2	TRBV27	CASSALTGPNYGYTF	TGTGCCAGCAGTGCCCTGACAGGGCCTAACTATGGCTACACCTTC
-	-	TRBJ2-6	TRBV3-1	CASKFLGANVLTF	TGTGCCAGCAAGTTTTTGGGAGCCAACGTCCTGACTTTC
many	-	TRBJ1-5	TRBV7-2	CASSPNLGGAGQPQHF	TGTGCCAGCAGCCCTAACTTGGGAGGGGCCGGTCAGCCCCAGCATTTT
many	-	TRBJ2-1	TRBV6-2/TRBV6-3	CASRPWRSHANNEQFF	TGTGCCAGCAGACCCTGGCGATCCCATGCAAACAATGAGCAGTTCTTC
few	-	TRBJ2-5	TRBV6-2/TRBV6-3	CASSPGPTYQETQYF	TGTGCCAGCAGCCCGGGACCGACATACCAAGAGACCCAGTACTTC
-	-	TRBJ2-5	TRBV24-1	CATGDVLGLQETQYF	TGTGCCACCGGCGACGTGTTGGGGTTGCAAGAGACCCAGTACTTC
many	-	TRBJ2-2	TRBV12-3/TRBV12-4	CASRPGTANTGELFF	TGTGCCAGCAGACCCGGGACCGCGAACACCGGGGAGCTGTTTTTT
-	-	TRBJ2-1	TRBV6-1	CASSYKTSSNEQFF	TGTGCCAGCAGTTATAAGACTAGTAGCAATGAGCAGTTCTTC
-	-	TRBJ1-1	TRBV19	CASRVDSNTEAFF	TGTGCCAGTAGAGTGGACAGTAACACTGAAGCTTTCTTT
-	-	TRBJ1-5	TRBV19	CASTPDNYNQPQHF	TGTGCCAGCACCCCGGACAATTACAATCAGCCCCAGCATTTT
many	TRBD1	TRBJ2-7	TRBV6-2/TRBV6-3	CASRTGTGRSYEQYF	TGTGCCAGCAGAACCGGGACAGGGAGATCCTACGAGCAGTACTTC
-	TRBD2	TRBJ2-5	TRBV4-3	CASSQGPGGGVQETQYF	TGCGCCAGCAGCCAAGGGCCCGGCGGGGGGGTTCAAGAGACCCAGTACTTC
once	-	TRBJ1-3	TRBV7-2	CASSVRGGNTIYF	TGTGCCAGCAGCGTACGGGGAGGAAACACCATATATTTT
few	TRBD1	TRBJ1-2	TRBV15	CATSRGQGVDYGYTF	TGTGCCACCAGCAGGGGACAGGGGGTTGACTATGGCTACACCTTC
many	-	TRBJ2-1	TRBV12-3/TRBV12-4	CASSFTRAYNEQFF	TGTGCCAGCAGTTTTACCAGGGCATACAATGAGCAGTTCTTC
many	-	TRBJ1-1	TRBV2	CASNTGGGNTEAFF	TGTGCCAGCAATACAGGTGGCGGGAACACTGAAGCTTTCTTT
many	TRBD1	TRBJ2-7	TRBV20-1	CSARGNRGPSEQYF	TGCAGTGCTAGAGGGAACAGGGGGCCCTCCGAGCAGTACTTC
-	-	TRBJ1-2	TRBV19	CASNDDRPFYGYTF	TGTGCCAGTAACGATGACAGGCCTTTCTATGGCTACACCTTC
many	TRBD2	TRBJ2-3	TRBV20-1	CSANPVSGRAGDTQYF	TGCAGTGCCAACCCCGTAAGCGGGAGGGCCGGGGATACGCAGTATTTT
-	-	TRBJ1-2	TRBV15	CATSREGFLDSPNYGYTF	TGTGCCACCAGCAGAGAGGGGTTTTTGGACAGCCCAAACTATGGCTACACCTTC
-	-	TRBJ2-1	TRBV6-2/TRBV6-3	CASSYGRANEQFF	TGTGCCAGCAGTTACGGTAGGGCTAATGAGCAGTTCTTC
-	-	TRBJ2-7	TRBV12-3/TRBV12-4	CASSLRAETYEQYF	TGTGCCAGCAGTTTAAGGGCAGAAACCTACGAGCAGTACTTC
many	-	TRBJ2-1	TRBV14	CASSQERSSYNEQFF	TGTGCCAGCAGCCAAGAGCGGAGCTCCTACAATGAGCAGTTCTTC
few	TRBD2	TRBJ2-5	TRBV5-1	CASSLVAGTSGLETQYF	TGCGCCAGCAGCTTGGTGGCCGGGACTAGCGGACTAGAGACCCAGTACTTC
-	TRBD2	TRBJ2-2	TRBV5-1	CATGTSAPNTGELFF	TGCGCCACCGGGACTAGTGCCCCGAACACCGGGGAGCTGTTTTTT
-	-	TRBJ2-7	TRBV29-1	CSVSSGYSYEQYF	TGCAGCGTTAGTAGCGGATACTCCTACGAGCAGTACTTC
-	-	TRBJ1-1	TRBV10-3	CAIPRAPDTEAFF	TGTGCCATCCCTAGGGCCCCGGACACTGAAGCTTTCTTT
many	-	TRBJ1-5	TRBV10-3	CAISESGGNQPQHF	TGTGCCATCAGTGAGTCGGGGGGGAATCAGCCCCAGCATTTT
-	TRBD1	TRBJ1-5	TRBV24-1	CATSDPRTGGYNQPQHF	TGTGCCACCAGTGATCCGAGGACAGGGGGCTACAATCAGCCCCAGCATTTT